This TCR beta chain was identified during a study of cytomegalovirus exposure and HLA in healthy donors. General observations from the study: Being productive about 87% or about 30% of the time was typical of most TCR beta V segments in an earlier analysis.

There were likely unrecorded immune exposures, though donors were nominally healthy when sampled. In the case of this clone: Its antigen is unidentified.

PCR primers comprised 60 Vbeta and 13 Jbeta primers. TCRdb's table, derived via immunoSEQ multiplex PCR, lists solely in-frame clones and lacks some. The sample includes 100,000 to 150,000 clones, 75% of them seen just once. The sequence was obtained from a woman in her forties or fifties in good health and CMV-seronegative. Sequencing was done on a sample of PBMCs.

The CDR3 loop is CASRDSLAGANVLTF. CDR3 nucleotide sequence: TGTGCCAGCAGGGACAGTTTAGCTGGGGCCAACGTCCTGACTTTC. The rearrangement uses TRBV27 and TRBJ2-6, with D possibly matching TRBD1 (6 bases). CDR1 is MNHEY and CDR2 is SMNVEV in the germline V gene (reference sequence). The V end lost 6 bases, the J end lost 2 bases, and 11 bases lay between the germline ends. The CDR3 runs to 15 residues.